This TCR beta chain was sequenced in a study of T cells in Graves' hyperthyroidism and ophthalmopathy. RNA transcripts served as the template for amplifying TCR beta CDR3 regions. With the HTBI primer set, the TCR CDR3 went through a first round of RT-PCR. A single record per CDR3 protein comes from TCRdb applying MiXCR to the multiplex PCR reads. The table shows approximately 620,000 distinct CDR3 sequences, with about 14% occurring only once. This clonotype has at least ten counts. This TCR derives from a woman aged 25 to 39 with Graves' hyperthyroidism that later progressed to Graves' ophthalmopathy. The sequenced sample consisted of blood.

CDR3 protein: CASQNYEQYF. The CDR3 DNA reads as TGTGCCAGCCAAAATTACGAGCAGTACTTC. The chain links TRBV6-1 to TRBJ2-7; D gene uncertain. CDR3 length: 10 residues. V was cut by 8 bases and J by 4 bases, with 6 bases left in between. From germline, CDR1 is MNHNS and CDR2 SASEGT.